These 9 T cell receptor beta chains were all obtained from the same sample, sequenced in a study of blood T cell repertoires in COVID-19. Generated by immunoSEQ multiplex PCR, the TCRdb table keeps only in-frame clones and is missing some. The data hold 100,000 to 150,000 clones, with 88% observed a single time. Sequenced material: peripheral blood. These receptors all come from a woman aged 80 or over with acute or convalescent COVID-19.

This chain uses TRBV6-5 with TRBJ1-2; 10 bases match TRBD1. The CDR3 loop spans 16 amino acids. Looked up from germline, CDR1 is MNHEY and CDR2 is SVGAGI. V dropped 0 bases and J dropped 2; count of bases not matched to a gene: 3. This CDR3 reads CASSYSAGQGNYGYTF. CDR3 coding DNA: TGTGCCAGCAGTTACTCAGCGGGACAGGGGAACTATGGCTACACCTTC.

This clone was seen a handful of times. V and J are TRBV19 and TRBJ1-1; D is unclear. V was clipped by 1 base and J by 2 bases, with 5 bases between them. The CDR3 totals 13 residues. The germline gives CDR1 LNHDA, CDR2 SQIVND (reference sequence). The CDR3 bases are TGTGCCAGTAGTATAGTTATAAACACTGAAGCTTTCTTT. Amino acids: CASSIVINTEAFF.

The genes are TRBV10-2 and TRBJ2-7; a possible D gene is TRBD1 (6 bases). V was pared by 6 bases and J by 2 bases, with 11 bases between. There are 13 residues in the CDR3. Germline CDR1 WSHSY, CDR2 SAAADI. CDR3 in amino acids: CASSTGTPYEQYF. The CDR3 nucleotides are TGCGCCAGCAGCACCGGGACACCCTACGAGCAGTACTTC.

This rearrangement joins TRBV5-1 to TRBJ2-7, with D unresolved. This CDR3 comprises 13 residues. Trimming took 0 bases from V and 3 from J, leaving 7 bases between them. CDR1 is SGHRS and CDR2 is YFSETQ in the germline V gene. CDR3 protein: CASSLGLDYEQYF. The CDR3 nucleotides are TGCGCCAGCAGCTTGGGGCTAGACTACGAGCAGTACTTC.

J is TRBJ1-1 and V is TRBV6-2 or TRBV6-3; no definite D call. The V end lost 6 bases, the J end lost 1 base, and 12 bases lay between the germline ends. The CDR3 extends over 14 amino acids. Germline CDR1 reads MNHEY; CDR2 reads SVGEGT. CDR3 protein: CASSTVAGNTEAFF. For the CDR3, the DNA is TGTGCCAGCAGCACCGTCGCAGGGAACACTGAAGCTTTCTTT.

This clone came up a few times. The chain combines TRBV3-1 (or the pseudogene TRBV3-2) with TRBJ2-3; the D gene is possibly TRBD2 (7 bases). Per the germline V gene, CDR1 is LGHDT and CDR2 is YNNKEL (reference sequence). The V end was cut by 1 base, the J end by 5 bases, with 13 bases between. The CDR3 covers 15 residues. The CDR3 loop reads CASSQVRGGRDTQYF. CDR3 DNA sequence: TGTGCCAGCAGCCAAGTGAGGGGGGGGCGAGATACGCAGTATTTT.

V is TRBV6-2 or TRBV6-3 and J is TRBJ1-6; D might be TRBD1 (6 bases). The CDR3 is 15 amino acids. Germline V lookup: CDR1 MNHEY, CDR2 SVGEGT. The germline V and J ends were trimmed by 0 bases and 9 bases, with 12 bases remaining between them. The CDR3 sequence: CASSYSGSRGSPLHF. CDR3 bases: TGTGCCAGCAGTTACTCGGGGTCCAGGGGTTCACCCCTCCACTTT.

V usage is TRBV5-1 and J usage is TRBJ2-7; perhaps TRBD2 as D (6 bases). From germline, CDR1 is SGHRS and CDR2 YFSETQ. Trimming removed 2 bases at V and 4 bases at J, with 13 bases between. CDR3 length equals 14 residues. The CDR3 DNA reads as TGCGCCAGCAGCTTTCAGGGAGGTTTATACGAGCAGTACTTC. Amino acids: CASSFQGGLYEQYF. The whole variable domain, filled in from reference TRBV5-1 and TRBJ2-7, reads KAGVTQTPRYLIKTRGQQVTLSCSPISGHRSVSWYQQTPGQGLQFLFEYFSETQRNKGNFPGRFSGRQFSNSRSEMNVSTLELGDSALYLCASSFQGGLYEQYFGPGTRLTVT.

The V and J genes are TRBV9 and TRBJ2-4, with 7 nucleotides matching TRBD2. CDR3 size: 15 residues. With 0 bases clipped from V and 4 bases from J, the junction kept 4 bases outside the gene matches. The V gene's germline CDR1 is SGDLS and CDR2 YYNGEE. CDR3 nucleotides: TGTGCCAGCAGCGTAGAAGCGGGACGGAAAAACATTCAGTACTTC. Translated: CASSVEAGRKNIQYF.